Below are 6 T cell receptor beta chains sequenced from a single sample in a study of T cells after yellow fever vaccination. TCRdb reprocessed the 5' RACE reads with MiXCR, giving one entry per CDR3 protein. The repertoire includes a few hundred thousand distinct CDR3 sequences, over 3.5% of them detected once, and roughly 21% sits in the top ten. The starting material was PBMCs, obtained 15 days after the yellow fever booster vaccination. The receptors come from a man younger than 35 who received the YFV17D yellow fever vaccine.

This clonotype was seen at least ten times. The rearrangement joins TRBV5-1 to TRBJ1-1; no firm D call. Trimming shortened V by 5 bases and J by 2 bases, and 13 bases separated the two germline ends. CDR1 and CDR2 from the germline V gene are SGHRS and YFSETQ. This CDR3 has 14 residues. The CDR3 nucleotides are TGCGCCAGCAGTTCCGCGGGTCGAAACACTGAAGCTTTCTTT. This translates into CASSSAGRNTEAFF.

This clonotype was seen only a few times. V gene TRBV4-1 combines with J gene TRBJ2-3, with 7 bases matching TRBD2. This CDR3 spans 16 amino acids. J lost 4 bases, V lost 5 bases, and 12 bases had no gene match. The germline V gene has CDR1 MGHRA and CDR2 YSYEKL. CDR3 sequence (DNA): TGCGCCAGCAGCGCCCGCAACGGGGGGAGGGCAGATACGCAGTATTTT. Its translation is CASSARNGGRADTQYF.

Ten or more counts support this clonotype. V and J are TRBV27 and TRBJ2-7; D might be TRBD2 (5 bases). Trimming removed 0 bases at V and 1 base at J, with 7 bases between. The CDR3 is 14 residues long. Germline CDR1 reads MNHEY; CDR2 reads SMNVEV (reference sequence). The CDR3 nucleotides read TGTGCCAGCAGTTTATCGACGGGGTCCTACGAGCAGTACGTC. This sequence encodes CASSLSTGSYEQYV.

This clonotype was detected a few times. The rearrangement links TRBV9 to TRBJ1-2; D gene uncertain. Trimming removed 3 bases from V and 8 bases from J, with 14 bases in between. Germline V gives CDR1 SGDLS, CDR2 YYNGEE. This CDR3 has 13 amino acids. This CDR3 reads CASSAAGYRGYTF. The CDR3 nucleotides read TGTGCCAGCAGCGCGGCAGGCTATCGAGGCTACACCTTC.

The chain carries TRBV7-3 and TRBJ1-5; 7 nucleotides agree with TRBD1. V lost 1 base, J lost 0 bases, and 12 bases stayed unmatched. The germline CDR1 and CDR2 sequences are SGHTA and FQGTGA. CDR3 size: 19 residues. In DNA, the CDR3 is TGTGCCAGCAGCTTAAAGTCGGACAGGAGAGTTTATAGCAATCAGCCCCAGCATTTT. Translated: CASSLKSDRRVYSNQPQHF. The full variable domain, in which reference TRBV7-3 and TRBJ1-5 provide the parts outside the CDR3, is GAGVSQTPSNKVTEKGKYVELRCDPISGHTALYWYRQSLGQGPEFLIYFQGTGAADDSGLPNDRFFAVRPEGSVSTLKIQRTERGDSAVYLCASSLKSDRRVYSNQPQHFGDGTRLSIL.

This clonotype occurred many times. The V call is TRBV6-1, the J call TRBJ2-5; 8 nucleotides line up with TRBD1. Germline lookup yields CDR1 MNHNS and CDR2 SASEGT. V was pared by 4 bases and J by 3 bases, with 7 bases of the junction left unmatched. The CDR3 covers 15 residues. CDR3 amino acids: CASSVGQGLKETQYF. The CDR3, as DNA: TGTGCCAGCAGTGTTGGACAGGGCCTAAAAGAGACCCAGTACTTC.